This T cell receptor (beta chain) was identified during a study of shared clonotypes between healthy human individuals (dated by TCRdb to the early 2020s). Study-wide context: The cohort comprised two women and a few men aged 18 to 49 years. For each donor, CD4 naive and CD4 memory were each run on three plates, CD8 naive on two plates, and CD8 memory on one plate. Blood TCR repertoires of five healthy adults were deeply sequenced to estimate repertoire size and the extent of clonotype sharing between individuals. To increase sequencing depth and limit assay-specific biases, TCR repertoire library preparation and sequencing were carried out by different laboratories using diverse techniques. Per donor, leukapheresis produced somewhere between about 0.94 and 9.5 billion PBMCs. Overall study results and their limits: Based on pairwise subsampling, the degree of clonotype sharing among donors was expected to be affected by sequencing depth. Incomplete sequencing was indicated by rarefaction of sorted-subset datasets, despite the large sequencing depth. Because the study included only a small number of donors, the genetic and exposure-history diversity represented was limited. Sampling was restricted to blood, and TCR repertoires in tissue are likely to differ from TCR repertoires in blood. Naive subsets generally had larger estimated clonotype richness than memory subsets did. Across four donors, approximately 5% of naive CD4, roughly 3.5% of naive CD8, approximately 2.5% of memory CD4, and 0.4% to 0.45% of memory CD8 clonotypes were shared. Higher generation probabilities were observed for clonotypes shared by all four sorted-subset donors than for non-shared clonotypes.

Including cysteine and phenylalanine, the CDR3 has 12 amino acids. Of the read, only the CDR3 DNA is kept; its 36 bases are in frame from base 1. From the germline V gene (reference sequence), CDR1 is SEHNR and CDR2 is FQNEAQ. Trimming removed 5 bases from V and 0 bases from J, leaving 5 bases between the germline ends. TCR CDR3 regions were amplified from genomic DNA by multiplex PCR using the deep immunoSEQ assay. Extracted genomic DNA from each cell subset was distributed evenly across all wells of several immunoSEQ 96-well plates, and each plate was treated as a replicate. For sorted subsets, about 0.2 ug genomic DNA, equal to 30,000 or so T cell genomes, was loaded into each replicate PCR. The purified libraries were quantified using a Qubit 3.0 fluorometer, sized with a Bioanalyzer 2100, and then quantified again using the KAPA Library Quantification kit. Every immunoSEQ 96-well plate was sequenced on a separate single-read 150-cycle Illumina NextSeq 550 flow cell. The study's processing was this. Because the immunoSEQ output held only junctional sequences and lacked quality scores, the filtering could not match the filtering applied to full-length reads. To assign V/J genes and CDR3, sequences were annotated against IMGT germline references using PyIR, a Python wrapper for IgBLAST v1.9. Reads were filtered out if the reads had weak V/J assignments (E-value above 1e-6), no CDR3, stop codons, out-of-frame junctions, or ambiguous translated residues. V3J clonotypes were defined as sequences sharing the same inferred V gene, J gene, and CDR3 amino acid sequence. The percentage overlap between two repertoires was calculated by dividing the number of shared unique clonotypes by the size of the smaller repertoire. RTK rarefaction, the Chao1 estimator, and Recon v2.1 estimates of unobserved clonotypes were used to assess repertoire richness. Generation probabilities for all TCRbeta clonotypes obtained by the gDNA method from a handful of donors were computed using OLGA. TCRdb re-hosts the immuneACCESS table, in-frame sequences only. Its copies lack some clones; in the studies checked, an unresolved V gene accounts for under half of them, and the cause for the rest is not known. The V and J calls and clone size come from that table; D and trimming were worked out from the DNA. The sample includes 1 million to 1.3 million clones, with approximately 78% observed a single time. 0.5% to 0.65% of the sample rests with the top ten.

The donors were healthy, HIV-negative adults who had no recently reported acute infections or vaccinations. Every donor was a Caucasian adult residing in Nashville, Tennessee, USA. CD4+ T cells were enriched through magnetic negative selection, after which naive cells were positively selected on CD45RA and the remaining negative fraction served as the memory subset. Blood was collected by leukapheresis, and PBMCs were isolated by Ficoll-Histopaque density gradient centrifugation and then cryopreserved in liquid nitrogen vapor phase. Analytical flow cytometry was used to check the purity and quantity of every magnetically sorted T cell population. Genomic DNA was isolated from every sorted fraction and measured by UV absorbance on a Nanodrop 2000c. For this clone: The clone's antigen remains unknown. Possible read error: a much larger clone is one base away.

The source material was memory CD4+ T cells from PBMCs. Interpreted using the paper, the cell subset or site label stands for: CD45RA-negative fraction. The V and J genes are TRBV7-9 and TRBJ2-7; the D gene remains uncertain. The clonotype was recovered from a man younger than 35 in good health. Some clones in this sample may be carry-over from other donors' samples. The encoded CDR3 is CASSGSSYEQYF. The DNA sequence is as follows: TGTGCCAGCAGCGGCAGCTCCTACGAGCAGTACTTC.